The clone carrying this TCR beta chain appeared a few times. Its antigen is as yet unknown. During its preparation, the TCRbeta library received unique molecular identifiers. Each CDR3 protein gets one entry after TCRdb re-called the PCR reads with MiXCR. The sample comprises roughly 120,000 distinct CDR3 sequences, about a tenth of which are singletons, and nearly 35% rests with the top ten. This sample was included in a study of T-cell reconstitution after alpha-beta-depleted transplantation in children. Study findings and constraints: One year after transplant, T-cell counts and diversity came mostly from newly produced T cells. Several hundred graft clones that had expanded were reportedly the source of alpha-beta T cells about two months after transplant.

V lost 3 bases and J lost 2, with 21 bases in between. The CDR3 covers 17 residues. The germline V gene has CDR1 SGHRS and CDR2 YFSETQ. This sequence originates from a boy between 2 and 15 years old with acute lymphoblastic leukemia, due to receive a stem cell transplant. The genes are TRBV5-1 and TRBJ2-7; the D gene is possibly TRBD2 (5 bases). Sequenced here: PBMCs, sampled before TCRalphabeta/CD19-depleted stem cell transplant. The CDR3 sequence: CASSWGQAAARAYEQYF. The CDR3 bases are TGCGCCAGCAGCTGGGGTCAAGCGGCCGCCCGTGCCTACGAGCAGTACTTC. Drawing the rest from reference TRBV5-1 and TRBJ2-7, the complete variable domain is KAGVTQTPRYLIKTRGQQVTLSCSPISGHRSVSWYQQTPGQGLQFLFEYFSETQRNKGNFPGRFSGRQFSNSRSEMNVSTLELGDSALYLCASSWGQAAARAYEQYFGPGTRLTVT.